This T cell receptor (beta chain) was obtained from a study of memory CD4+ T cells and cytomegalovirus serostatus. For the study at large: Of the healthy Belgian adults, several were CMV seropositive and 24 seronegative.

Study-level points and caveats: CD4+ memory repertoires contained about two fifths of the 164 reported CMV TCRbeta sequences. CMV serostatus prediction reached median AUC around 0.94, or 0.89 with US-trained model.

Looked up from germline, CDR1 is SGHDT and CDR2 is YYEEEE. Trimming removed 2 bases at V and 6 bases at J, with 12 bases between. The CDR3 contains 14 residues. Single viable CD3+CD4+CD8-CD45RO+ cells were sorted as the memory CD4+ T cells. Details on this clone: Its specificity is not known.

This table comes from immunoSEQ multiplex PCR, and its TCRdb copy is limited to in-frame clones, with some not included. The profile shows over 60,000 clones, 70% to 80% of them singletons. The TCR was taken from an adult in good health and CMV-seronegative. The chain couples TRBV5-6 to TRBJ1-5, with D tentatively TRBD1 (6 bases). Material: memory CD4+ T cells from blood. CDR3 residues: CASSFQGSGQPQHF. Written as DNA, the CDR3 is TGTGCCAGCAGCTTTCAGGGGTCTGGTCAGCCCCAGCATTTT.